One T cell receptor beta chain is described in this entry. The data originate from a study of control samples from healthy donors and cancer patients. This CDR3 has 18 residues. V lost 6 bases and J 0 bases, leaving 18 bases between the germline ends. The germline V gene has CDR1 MDHEN and CDR2 SYDVKM. TCRdb keeps only in-frame clones here, not all; method: immunoSEQ multiplex PCR. The sample records some 140,000 clones, around nine tenths being singletons. Sequenced input: blood. The chain has TRBV28 and TRBJ1-6; D is perhaps TRBD1 (5 bases). The clonotype was recovered from a man aged 25 to 40 in good health. This chain's CDR3 is CASRRQTGMSSYNSPLHF. The DNA for the CDR3 is TGTGCCAGCAGAAGACAGACTGGAATGAGCTCCTATAATTCACCCCTCCACTTT.